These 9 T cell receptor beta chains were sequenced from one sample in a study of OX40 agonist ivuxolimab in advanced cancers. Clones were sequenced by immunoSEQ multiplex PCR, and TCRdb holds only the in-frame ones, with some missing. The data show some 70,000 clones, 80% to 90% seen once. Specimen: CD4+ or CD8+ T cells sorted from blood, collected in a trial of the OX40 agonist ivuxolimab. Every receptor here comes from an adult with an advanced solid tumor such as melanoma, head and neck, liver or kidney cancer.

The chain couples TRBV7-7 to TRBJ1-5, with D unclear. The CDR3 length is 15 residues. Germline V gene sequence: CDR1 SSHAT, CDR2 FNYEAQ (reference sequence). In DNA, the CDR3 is TGTGCTACCCGGGCGGCAGCTGATAGCAATCAGCCCCAGCATTTT. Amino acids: CATRAAADSNQPQHF.

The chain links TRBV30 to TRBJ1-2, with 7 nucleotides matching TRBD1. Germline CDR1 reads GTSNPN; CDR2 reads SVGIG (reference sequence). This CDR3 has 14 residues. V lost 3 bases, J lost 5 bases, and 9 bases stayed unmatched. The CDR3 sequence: CAWSSGTATYGYTF. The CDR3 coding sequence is TGTGCCTGGAGCTCCGGGACAGCCACTTATGGCTACACCTTC.

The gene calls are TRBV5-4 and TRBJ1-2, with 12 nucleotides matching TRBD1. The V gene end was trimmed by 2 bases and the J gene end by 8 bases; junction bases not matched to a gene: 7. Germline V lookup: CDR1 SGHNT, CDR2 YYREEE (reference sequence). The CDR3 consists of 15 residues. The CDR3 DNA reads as TGTGCCAGCAGCTTTTCCGGGACAGGGGGCTTCGGCTACACCTTC. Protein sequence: CASSFSGTGGFGYTF.

The CDR3 protein is CASSFSRGNQPQHF. CDR3 DNA sequence: TGTGCCAGCAGTTTTTCTCGGGGCAATCAGCCCCAGCATTTT. V usage is TRBV2 and J usage is TRBJ1-5; the D is unclear. CDR1 and CDR2 (germline): SNHLY, FYNNEI. This CDR3 is 14 amino acids long. V was shortened by 5 bases and J by 2 bases, with 10 bases between the two germline ends. The full variable domain, its missing parts supplied by reference TRBV2 and TRBJ1-5, is EPEVTQTPSHQVTQMGQEVILRCVPISNHLYFYWYRQILGQKVEFLVSFYNNEISEKSEIFDDQFSVERPDGSNFTLKIRSTKLEDSAMYFCASSFSRGNQPQHFGDGTRLSIL.

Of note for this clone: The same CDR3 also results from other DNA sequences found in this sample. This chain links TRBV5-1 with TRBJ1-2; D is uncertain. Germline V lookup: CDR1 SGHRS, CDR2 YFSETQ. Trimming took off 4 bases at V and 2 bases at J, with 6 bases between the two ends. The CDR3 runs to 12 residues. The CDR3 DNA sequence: TGCGCCAGCAGCAAGGACAACTATGGCTACACCTTC. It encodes CASSKDNYGYTF.

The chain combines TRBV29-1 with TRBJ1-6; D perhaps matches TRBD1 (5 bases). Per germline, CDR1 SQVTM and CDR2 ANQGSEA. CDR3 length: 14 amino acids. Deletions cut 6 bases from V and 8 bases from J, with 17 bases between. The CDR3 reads CSVPGKMRDSPLHF. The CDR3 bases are TGCAGCGTGCCAGGGAAGATGCGGGATTCACCCCTCCACTTT. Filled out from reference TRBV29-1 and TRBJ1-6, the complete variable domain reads SAVISQKPSRDICQRGTSLTIQCQVDSQVTMMFWYRQQPGQSLTLIATANQGSEATYESGFVIDKFPISRPNLTFSTLTVSNMSPEDSSIYLCSVPGKMRDSPLHFGNGTRLTVT.

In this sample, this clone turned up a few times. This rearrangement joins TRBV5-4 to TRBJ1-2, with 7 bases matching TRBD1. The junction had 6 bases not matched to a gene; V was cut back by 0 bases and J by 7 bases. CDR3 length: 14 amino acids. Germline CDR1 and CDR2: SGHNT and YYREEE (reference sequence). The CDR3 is CASSLDARGIGYTF. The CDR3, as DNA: TGTGCCAGCAGCTTGGATGCCAGGGGGATTGGCTACACCTTC.

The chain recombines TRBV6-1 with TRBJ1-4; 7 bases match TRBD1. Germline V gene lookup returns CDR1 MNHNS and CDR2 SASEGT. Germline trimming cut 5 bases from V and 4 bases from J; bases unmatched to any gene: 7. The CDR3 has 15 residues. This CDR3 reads CASSIRQGYNEKLFF. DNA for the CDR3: TGTGCCAGCAGTATAAGACAGGGTTATAATGAAAAACTGTTTTTT.

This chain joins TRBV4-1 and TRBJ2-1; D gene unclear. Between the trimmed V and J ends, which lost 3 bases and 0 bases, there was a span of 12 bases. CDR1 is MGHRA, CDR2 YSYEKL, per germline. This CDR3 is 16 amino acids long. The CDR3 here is CASSQVNMVSYNEQFF. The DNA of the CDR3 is TGCGCCAGCAGCCAGGTAAACATGGTCTCCTACAATGAGCAGTTCTTC.